A single sample gave rise to the 22 T cell receptor beta chains below, sequenced in a study of glioma-infiltrating T cells. TCR alpha and beta CDR3 regions were amplified from RNA using iRepertoire nested multiplex PCR. TCRdb reanalysed the multiplex PCR reads using MiXCR and keeps one entry per CDR3 protein. Of about 190,000 distinct CDR3 sequences listed, about 31% were seen once; the top ten hold 20%. The sample comprised glioma tissue, nonneoplastic brain tissue, or PBMCs (not recorded which). The receptor source for this set is a human donor with low-grade glioma or glioblastoma, undergoing nonglioma brain surgery, or in good health (not recorded which).

This chain uses TRBV12-3 or TRBV12-4 with TRBJ2-2, with 7 bases that match TRBD2. The CDR3 spans 15 residues. The J segment lost 1 base and the V segment lost 5 bases, leaving 4 bases of the junction unmatched. CDR3 protein: CASSTGLLNTGELFF. The CDR3 nucleotides are TGTGCCAGCAGTACGGGACTACTGAACACCGGGGAGCTGTTTTTT.

Many counts were recorded for this clonotype. J is TRBJ2-1 and V is TRBV20-1; no reliable D call. This CDR3 region has 15 residues. V gave up 5 bases and J gave up 0 bases, with 14 bases separating them. Germline V CDR1 and CDR2: DFQATT, SNEGSKA (reference sequence). As DNA, the CDR3 is TGCAGTGCTCCCCCGGCCAGGAGCTCCTACAATGAGCAGTTCTTC. Protein sequence: CSAPPARSSYNEQFF.

This clonotype was detected ten times or more. This chain connects TRBV19 to TRBJ2-3, with D maybe TRBD1 (6 bases). The ends were cut back, 7 bases at V and 3 bases at J, with 11 bases in the middle. The CDR3 covers 13 residues. Germline CDR1 LNHDA, CDR2 SQIVND (reference sequence). The CDR3 DNA is TGTGCCAGTAACGACAGGTTAACAGATACGCAGTATTTT. It yields the protein CASNDRLTDTQYF.

This clonotype was counted ten times or more. Written as DNA, the CDR3 is TGTGCCAGCAGTTCCGGGGTGAACACTGAAGCTTTCTTT. It encodes CASSSGVNTEAFF. The gene calls are TRBV6-1 and TRBJ1-1; D is uncertain. The CDR3 extends over 13 amino acids. Germline assignment: CDR1 MNHNS and CDR2 SASEGT. Between the trimmed V and J ends, which lost 5 bases and 0 bases, there was a span of 7 bases.

The chain recombines TRBV10-3 with TRBJ1-5; the D gene is possibly TRBD1 (5 bases). Trimming removed 6 bases from V and 2 bases from J, with 11 bases in between. The CDR3 contains 14 residues. Germline loops: CDR1 ENHRY, CDR2 SYGVKD. Here the CDR3 DNA reads TGTGCCATCAGCGGGGACGGGGGCAATCAGCCCCAGCATTTT. It is translated as CAISGDGGNQPQHF.

This clonotype was observed a handful of times. The chain couples TRBV19 to TRBJ1-5; D call uncertain. With 10 bases removed from V and 3 bases from J, the gap between germline ends came to 13 bases. CDR3 size: 13 residues. In germline, CDR1 is LNHDA, CDR2 SQIVND (reference sequence). CDR3 region: CATQAVLNQPQHF. The CDR3 nucleotides are TGTGCCACCCAGGCAGTCCTCAATCAGCCCCAGCATTTT.

The table lists this clonotype with many counts. CDR3: CASRSGDYQPQHF. In DNA form, the CDR3 reads TGTGCCAGCAGATCAGGGGACTATCAGCCCCAGCATTTT. This chain connects TRBV6-1 to TRBJ1-5; D is perhaps TRBD1 (6 bases). CDR3 size: 13 residues. Germline V gene lookup returns CDR1 MNHNS and CDR2 SASEGT. Trimming took 6 bases from V and 5 from J, leaving 11 bases between them.

In this sample, this clonotype turned up many times. The rearrangement links TRBV12-3 or TRBV12-4 to TRBJ2-3, with D tentatively TRBD1 (5 bases). With 4 bases removed from V and 0 bases from J, the gap between germline ends came to 17 bases. This CDR3 region has 17 residues. CDR3: CASSSSHRFGSTDTQYF. The CDR3 coding sequence is TGTGCCAGCAGTTCCTCTCACAGGTTTGGTAGCACAGATACGCAGTATTTT.

The sample holds a few counts of this clonotype. The chain is built from TRBV9 and TRBJ2-3; a possible D gene is TRBD2 (6 bases). This CDR3 is built from 13 residues. Between the trimmed V and J ends, which lost 0 bases and 6 bases, there was a span of 8 bases. From germline, CDR1 is SGDLS and CDR2 YYNGEE. CDR3 nucleotides: TGTGCCAGCAGCGTAGTGCTAGCGGATACGCAGTATTTT. This gives the protein CASSVVLADTQYF.

This chain connects TRBV27 to TRBJ1-1; D possibly corresponds to TRBD1 (5 bases). Germline V gene sequence: CDR1 MNHEY, CDR2 SMNVEV (reference sequence). The CDR3 spans 18 residues. V gave up 6 bases and J gave up 6 bases, with 29 bases separating them. CDR3 in amino acids: CASRLTPGGAGSVAEAFF. The DNA for the CDR3 is TGTGCCAGCAGGTTAACGCCAGGAGGGGCAGGCAGCGTCGCTGAAGCTTTCTTT.

Many counts were recorded for this clonotype. The chain has TRBV7-8 and TRBJ2-3; D gene uncertain. Trimming removed 5 bases at V and 1 base at J, with 10 bases between. The germline V gene encodes CDR1 SGHVS and CDR2 FQNEAQ. The CDR3 covers 14 residues. The CDR3 nucleotides are TGTGCCAGCAGCCGAATATACCGCACAGATACGCAGTATTTT. Translating it yields CASSRIYRTDTQYF. The whole variable domain, filled in from reference TRBV7-8 and TRBJ2-3, reads GAGVSQSPRYKVAKRGQDVALRCDPISGHVSLFWYQQALGQGPEFLTYFQNEAQLDKSGLPSDRFFAERPEGSVSTLKIQRTQQEDSAVYLCASSRIYRTDTQYFGPGTRLTVL.

On this clonotype itself: A much bigger clone sits one base away, suggesting this may be a read error. The chain uses TRBV4-1 and TRBJ2-1, with 9 bases lining up with TRBD2. The CDR3 totals 17 residues. The ends lost 0 bases at V and 1 base at J; junction bases unmatched: 4. Germline CDR1 is MGHRA and CDR2 is YSYEKL. The CDR3 DNA reads TGCGCCAGCAGCCAAGAGGAGCGGGGGGATTCCTACAATGAGCAGTTCTTC. Translating gives CASSQEERGDSYNEQFF.

The CDR3 loop reads CSARDPREGKDEQFF. The DNA for the CDR3 is TGCAGTGCTAGAGATCCCCGGGAGGGCAAGGATGAGCAGTTCTTC. The chain uses TRBV20-1 and TRBJ2-1, with TRBD2 matching 8 bases. The CDR3 length is 15 residues. The germline V gene has CDR1 DFQATT and CDR2 SNEGSKA (reference sequence). V lost 0 bases to trimming and J lost 8 bases; unmatched junction nucleotides: 9.

This clonotype has a count of ten or more. The chain employs TRBV27 and TRBJ2-7; possible D gene TRBD1, 8 bases. This CDR3 is 14 amino acids long. The germline V and J ends were trimmed by 5 bases and 2 bases, with 13 bases remaining between them. Per germline, CDR1 MNHEY and CDR2 SMNVEV (reference sequence). The CDR3 region is CASSTQGGAYEQYF. The CDR3 bases are TGTGCCAGCAGTACACAGGGGGGGGCCTACGAGCAGTACTTC.

Comment on this clonotype: A much larger clonotype is one base distant, so this may be a read error. The chain couples TRBV20-1 to TRBJ2-1, with D perhaps matching TRBD1 (5 bases). Germline V gives CDR1 DFQATT, CDR2 SNEGSKA (reference sequence). The CDR3 runs to 12 residues. V dropped 6 bases and J dropped 5 bases, with 11 bases sitting between them. The CDR3 reads CSARAPNNEQFF. The CDR3 DNA reads as TGCAGTGCCAGGGCGCCGAACAATGAGCAGTTCTTC.

This clonotype was found many times. The rearrangement joins TRBV14 to TRBJ2-1, with a weak D call TRBD1 (6 bases). The CDR3 consists of 14 residues. Germline-derived CDR1 and CDR2 are SGHDN and FVKESK. V shed 4 bases and J shed 1 base, with 8 bases lying between them. CDR3 residues: CASSPTGSYNEQFF. In nucleotides, the CDR3 is TGTGCCAGCAGCCCCACAGGGTCCTACAATGAGCAGTTCTTC.

The V and J genes are TRBV7-9 and TRBJ2-7, with D perhaps given as TRBD1 or TRBD2 (5 bases each). The V and J ends lost 5 bases and 3 bases respectively, with 17 bases between them. CDR1 is SEHNR, CDR2 FQNEAQ, per germline (reference sequence). The length of the CDR3 is 15 residues. The CDR3 reads CASSARDVLYYEQYF. In DNA form, the CDR3 reads TGTGCCAGCAGCGCCCGGGACGTACTTTACTACGAGCAGTACTTC.

This clonotype came up many times. V usage is TRBV4-1 and J usage is TRBJ1-5; 9 bases are a match to TRBD1. Germline-derived CDR1 and CDR2 are MGHRA and YSYEKL. This CDR3 region has 18 residues. Trimming removed 4 bases from V and 0 bases from J; junction bases left unmatched: 10. This chain's CDR3 is CASSPLFGTGLSNQPQHF. DNA for the CDR3: TGCGCCAGCAGCCCTTTATTTGGGACAGGGCTTAGCAATCAGCCCCAGCATTTT.

This sequence joins TRBV6-5 and TRBJ2-7, with D tentatively TRBD1 or TRBD2 (6 bases each). V was pared by 4 bases and J by 6 bases, with 22 bases between. Germline lookup yields CDR1 MNHEY and CDR2 SVGAGI. CDR3 size: 16 residues. The CDR3 nucleotides are TGTGCCAGCAGTTTAAATCCTATCGGGGGCCGTGGCGAGCAGTACTTC. This sequence encodes CASSLNPIGGRGEQYF.

The sample holds many counts of this clonotype. The chain is built from TRBV7-2 and TRBJ2-5; a weak D match, TRBD2 (6 bases). Germline values: CDR1 SGHTA, CDR2 FQGNSA. This CDR3 is built from 13 residues. Trimming stripped 1 base from V and 6 bases from J, with 9 bases between. The chain's CDR3 is CASSLGLGKTQYF. Written as DNA, the CDR3 is TGTGCCAGCAGCTTAGGACTAGGCAAGACCCAGTACTTC.

The J gene is TRBJ2-3, the V gene TRBV18; 10 nucleotides align to TRBD2. There are 16 residues in the CDR3. Trimming cost V 5 bases and J 4 bases; bases outside gene matches: 9. Germline lookup yields CDR1 KGHSH and CDR2 LQKENI. CDR3 DNA: TGTGCCAGCTCAGTTCAAGCGGGAGGGCATTCAGATACGCAGTATTTT. Translation gives CASSVQAGGHSDTQYF.

With regard to this clonotype: Since the CDR3 does not end with the conserved phenylalanine or tryptophan, this likely comes from a read error. The CDR3 is CASSPLTHVGGPTYEQYL. The CDR3 coding sequence is TGTGCCAGCTCACCCTTAACCCATGTTGGAGGGCCAACCTACGAGCAGTACCTC. The rearrangement links TRBV18 to TRBJ2-7, with D maybe TRBD2 (6 bases). CDR1 is KGHSH and CDR2 is LQKENI in the germline V gene. With 3 bases removed from V and 2 bases from J, the gap between germline ends came to 23 bases. This CDR3 is built from 18 residues.